The rows below give T cell receptor beta chains drawn from one sample of a study of T cell responses to AZD1222 COVID-19 vaccine. TCRdb's table, derived via immunoSEQ multiplex PCR, lists solely in-frame clones and lacks some. The sample holds about 120,000 clones, 70% to 90% seen once. Sequencing used peripheral blood, obtained on day 0 of AZD1222 vaccination. These receptors were collected from an adult in good health. CDR3s include the opening cysteine and the closing phenylalanine or tryptophan. The D gene is left open where the match is weak. Rows may omit the clone size; those that give it use once, few, many or a size class.

>.|.|TRBJ2-4|TRBV28
CASSQPRTIAKNIQYF
TGTGCCAGCAGCCAACCTCGGACCATAGCCAAAAACATTCAGTACTTC
>.|.|TRBJ2-2|TRBV5-8
CASSSGTLVNTGELFF
TGTGCCAGCAGCTCCGGGACTTTAGTTAACACCGGGGAGCTGTTTTTT
>TRBD1|once|TRBJ1-2|TRBV3-1/TRBV3-2
CASSPLRDRDGYTF
TGTGCCAGCAGCCCCTTGAGGGACAGGGATGGCTACACCTTC
>.|.|TRBJ1-4|TRBV28
CASMEGMAEKLFF
TGTGCCAGCATGGAAGGGATGGCTGAAAAACTGTTTTTT
>.|.|TRBJ1-1|TRBV28
CASSMPHTTEAFF
TGTGCCAGCAGTATGCCCCATACCACTGAAGCTTTCTTT
>.|.|TRBJ2-3|TRBV6-4
CASSQQGSTTDTQYF
TGTGCCAGCAGCCAGCAGGGGAGTACCACAGATACGCAGTATTTT
>.|.|TRBJ1-6|TRBV30
CAQGTGSSYNSPLHF
TGTGCCCAGGGGACGGGGAGCTCCTATAATTCACCCCTCCACTTT
>.|.|TRBJ2-7|TRBV5-4
CASSPSAGFYEQYF
TGTGCCAGCAGCCCATCAGCAGGTTTTTACGAGCAGTACTTC
>TRBD1|.|TRBJ2-7|TRBV28
CASSSGTGGSEQYF
TGTGCCAGCAGCTCCGGGACAGGGGGCAGTGAGCAGTACTTC
>.|.|TRBJ1-1|TRBV10-1
CASSEGRPVGNTEAFF
TGCGCCAGCAGTGAGGGACGCCCGGTGGGTAACACTGAAGCTTTCTTT
>.|.|TRBJ2-5|TRBV19
CASSIGGRETQYF
TGTGCCAGTAGTATAGGAGGGAGAGAGACCCAGTACTTC
>.|once|TRBJ1-3|TRBV7-9
CASSPTGISGNTIYF
TGTGCCAGCAGCCCGACAGGAATCTCTGGAAACACCATATATTTT
>.|.|TRBJ2-1|TRBV7-3
CASSSQGGSYNEQFF
TGTGCCAGCAGCTCCCAGGGGGGATCCTACAATGAGCAGTTCTTC
>.|.|TRBJ1-3|TRBV5-6
CASSLARTGSGNTIYF
TGTGCCAGCAGCTTGGCAAGAACAGGCTCTGGAAACACCATATATTTT
>.|.|TRBJ1-6|TRBV7-9
CASSLEYTGKSPLHF
TGTGCCAGCAGCTTAGAATACACAGGGAAGTCACCCCTCCACTTT
>TRBD2|.|TRBJ2-1|TRBV11-3
CASSFAGVYNEQFF
TGTGCCAGCAGCTTTGCGGGAGTCTACAATGAGCAGTTCTTC
>.|.|TRBJ2-1|TRBV10-3
CAISGRGMDNEQFF
TGTGCCATCAGTGGTAGGGGGATGGACAATGAGCAGTTCTTC
>.|.|TRBJ2-5|TRBV5-1
CASSFGQDRETQYF
TGCGCCAGCAGCTTTGGGCAGGACCGAGAGACCCAGTACTTC
>.|few|TRBJ1-2|TRBV3-1/TRBV3-2
CASSPGLGYTF
TGTGCCAGCAGCCCGGGCCTGGGCTACACCTTC
>.|.|TRBJ2-2|TRBV5-1
CASSFVRGELFF
TGCGCCAGCAGCTTCGTACGCGGGGAGCTGTTTTTT
>.|.|TRBJ2-2|TRBV6-2/TRBV6-3
CASSGTGELFF
TGTGCCAGTAGTGGGACCGGGGAGCTGTTTTTT
>TRBD1|.|TRBJ2-3|TRBV18
CASSPGQGATDTQYF
TGTGCCAGCTCACCGGGACAGGGGGCCACAGATACGCAGTATTTT
>.|few|TRBJ2-2|TRBV2
CASSGGWNTGELFF
TGTGCCAGCAGTGGGGGGTGGAACACCGGGGAGCTGTTTTTT
>TRBD2|few|TRBJ2-7|TRBV28
CASSPTSGGYEQYF
TGTGCCAGCAGCCCGACTAGCGGGGGGTACGAGCAGTACTTC
>TRBD2|.|TRBJ2-2|TRBV27
CASSFLAGWTGELFF
TGTGCCAGCAGTTTTCTAGCGGGATGGACCGGGGAGCTGTTTTTT
>TRBD1|.|TRBJ2-1|TRBV6-5
CASTTGVHNEQFF
TGTGCCAGCACCACAGGGGTCCACAATGAGCAGTTCTTC
>TRBD2|.|TRBJ2-3|TRBV7-2
CASSLVGGSVGTDTQYF
TGTGCCAGCAGCCTAGTGGGGGGGTCGGTTGGCACAGATACGCAGTATTTT
>.|.|TRBJ2-6|TRBV28
CASSDRQFSGANVLTF
TGTGCCAGCAGTGACAGACAGTTCTCTGGGGCCAACGTCCTGACTTTC
>TRBD1|.|TRBJ1-3|TRBV18
CASSPPGQGAAGNTIYF
TGTGCCAGCTCACCACCGGGACAGGGGGCGGCTGGAAACACCATATATTTT
>TRBD1|.|TRBJ1-2|TRBV30
CAWNPGTGVGYGYTF
TGTGCCTGGAACCCCGGGACAGGGGTCGGATATGGCTACACCTTC
>TRBD2|.|TRBJ2-3|TRBV7-3
CASSTGLAGEVDTQYF
TGTGCCAGCAGCACCGGACTAGCGGGAGAGGTCGATACGCAGTATTTT
>.|.|TRBJ1-5|TRBV4-1
CASSQDGRTFFRPQHF
TGCGCCAGCAGCCAAGATGGGAGGACGTTCTTTCGGCCCCAGCATTTT
>TRBD2|.|TRBJ2-2|TRBV27
CASSLAGGLTGELFF
TGTGCCAGCAGTTTAGCGGGAGGTCTCACCGGGGAGCTGTTTTTT
>.|.|TRBJ2-7|TRBV9
CASSRGEGVIYEQYF
TGTGCCAGCAGCAGAGGGGAAGGGGTTATCTACGAGCAGTACTTC
>TRBD1|.|TRBJ2-3|TRBV9
CASSVDGTGAHTDTQYF
TGTGCCAGCAGCGTCGACGGGACAGGGGCTCACACAGATACGCAGTATTTT
>.|.|TRBJ2-7|TRBV5-8
CASSAVAEAYEQYF
TGTGCCAGCAGCGCCGTGGCCGAAGCCTACGAGCAGTACTTC
>.|.|TRBJ1-4|TRBV5-4
CASNYRAPVGANEKLFF
TGTGCCAGCAACTACCGGGCCCCCGTCGGAGCTAATGAAAAACTGTTTTTT
>.|.|TRBJ1-6|TRBV14
CASSQARIGRSSPLHF
TGTGCCAGCAGCCAAGCCCGGATAGGGCGAAGTTCACCCCTCCACTTT
>TRBD1|.|TRBJ1-5|TRBV19
CASSIDRPGGSRGPTQHF
TGTGCCAGTAGTATAGATCGGCCAGGGGGCTCAAGGGGGCCGACCCAGCATTTT
>TRBD1|.|TRBJ1-5|TRBV5-1
CASSIEPRQGVPQHF
TGCGCCAGCAGCATAGAGCCCAGGCAGGGGGTACCCCAGCATTTT
>.|.|TRBJ1-3|TRBV18
CASSPPPGGSGEFGNTIYF
TGTGCCAGCTCACCCCCCCCGGGGGGCTCTGGAGAATTTGGAAACACCATATATTTT
>.|.|TRBJ1-5|TRBV12-3/TRBV12-4
CASSLASAGQHF
TGTGCCAGCAGTTTAGCGTCGGCGGGGCAGCATTTT
>TRBD1|once|TRBJ1-1|TRBV10-3
CAISAGQKNTEAFF
TGTGCCATCAGTGCGGGACAGAAGAACACTGAAGCTTTCTTT
>.|.|TRBJ2-2|TRBV7-2
CASSPPLGLGTGELFF
TGTGCCAGCAGCCCGCCCCTGGGTCTGGGCACCGGGGAGCTGTTTTTT
>.|.|TRBJ2-1|TRBV10-3
CAISWGSGTYNEQFF
TGTGCCATCAGTTGGGGTTCGGGGACCTACAATGAGCAGTTCTTC
>.|.|TRBJ2-7|TRBV7-3
CASSLGPFGGEQYF
TGTGCCAGCAGCTTAGGCCCTTTTGGGGGGGAGCAGTACTTC
>.|once|TRBJ1-2|TRBV28
CASRPGTVYGYTF
TGTGCCAGCAGGCCCGGGACGGTCTATGGCTACACCTTC
>.|.|TRBJ2-7|TRBV27
CASSEGPYPYEQYF
TGTGCCAGCAGTGAAGGGCCTTATCCATACGAGCAGTACTTC
>TRBD1|.|TRBJ2-7|TRBV27
CASAAGGPYEQYF
TGTGCCAGCGCCGCAGGGGGACCCTACGAGCAGTACTTC
>TRBD1|.|TRBJ1-2|TRBV5-6
CASSLIQGATSLDTF
TGTGCCAGCAGCTTGATTCAGGGGGCGACCTCCCTCGACACCTTC